This T cell receptor (beta chain) emerged from a study of T cell repertoires in cytomegalovirus infection. About the study: Peptides in the study included HLA-C-restricted and HLA-B-restricted CMV epitopes. CMV infection together with matching HLA type was indicated by public TCR beta signatures.

As to this clonotype: Its target is not known. A much larger clonotype is one base distant, so this may be a read error.

TCRdb fed the reads into MiXCR, producing one record per CDR3 protein. The data contain more than 75,000 distinct CDR3 sequences, around 32% of them singletons. The source of this sequence is a human donor in good health (CMV status not recorded). Some clones in this sample may be carry-over from other donors' samples. The specimen comprised CD8+ T cells from cultured PBMCs, sampled from culture after CMV antigen stimulation.

The CDR3 loop reads CVSNTGGANEQFF. CDR3 DNA: TGTGTCAGTAACACGGGCGGGGCGAATGAGCAGTTCTTC. V usage is TRBV19 and J usage is TRBJ2-1, with D perhaps matching TRBD2 (6 bases). The CDR3 length is 13 residues. The germline gives CDR1 LNHDA, CDR2 SQIVND (reference sequence).